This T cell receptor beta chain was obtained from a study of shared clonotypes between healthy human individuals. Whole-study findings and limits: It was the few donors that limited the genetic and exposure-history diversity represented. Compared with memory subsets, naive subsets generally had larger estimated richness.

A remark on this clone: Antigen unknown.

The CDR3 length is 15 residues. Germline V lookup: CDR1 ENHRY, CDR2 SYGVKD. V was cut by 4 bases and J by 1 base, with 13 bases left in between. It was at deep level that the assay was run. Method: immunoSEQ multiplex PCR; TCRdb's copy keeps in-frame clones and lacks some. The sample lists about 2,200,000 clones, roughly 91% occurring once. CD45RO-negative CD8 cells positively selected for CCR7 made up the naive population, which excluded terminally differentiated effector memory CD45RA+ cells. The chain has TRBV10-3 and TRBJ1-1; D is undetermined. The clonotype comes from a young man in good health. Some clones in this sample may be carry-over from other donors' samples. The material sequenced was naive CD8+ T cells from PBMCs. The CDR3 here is CAISGGIGRNTEAFF. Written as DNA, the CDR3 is TGTGCCATCAGTGGCGGGATTGGCAGGAACACTGAAGCTTTCTTT.